The 15 T cell receptor beta chains in this list originate from one sample, sequenced in a study of T cell responses to AZD1222 COVID-19 vaccine. The protocol was immunoSEQ multiplex PCR, while the TCRdb copy is restricted to in-frame clones and leaves out a portion. The table shows about 55,000 clones, with nearly 90% occurring only once. The specimen comprised peripheral blood, sampled on day 0 of AZD1222 vaccination. The receptors originated from an adult in good health.

The rearrangement links TRBV27 to TRBJ2-7; TRBD1 aligns across 7 bases. From germline, CDR1 is MNHEY and CDR2 SMNVEV (reference sequence). V trimming: 4 bases; J trimming: 0 bases; junction bases outside the gene matches: 9. The CDR3 sequence is 16 residues long. The CDR3 loop is CASSSGTAITSYEQYF. The CDR3 DNA follows: TGTGCCAGCAGTTCCGGGACAGCCATTACCTCCTACGAGCAGTACTTC.

V gene TRBV2 combines with J gene TRBJ1-2; possible D gene TRBD1, 5 bases. With 4 bases removed from V and 2 bases from J, the gap between germline ends came to 8 bases. CDR1 and CDR2 (germline): SNHLY, FYNNEI. This CDR3 comprises 13 residues. CDR3 in amino acids: CASSVQENYGYTF. CDR3 coding DNA: TGTGCCAGCAGTGTACAGGAGAACTATGGCTACACCTTC.

This clone was seen only once. The chain combines TRBV6-5 with TRBJ1-2, with 10 positions matching TRBD1. V was pared by 0 bases and J by 4 bases, with 2 bases of the junction left unmatched. The CDR3 has 15 residues. The V gene's germline CDR1 is MNHEY and CDR2 SVGAGI. CDR3 in amino acids: CASSYSGQGLYGYTF. CDR3 DNA: TGTGCCAGCAGTTACTCGGGACAGGGGCTCTATGGCTACACCTTC.

The rearrangement uses TRBV27 and TRBJ1-2, with D possibly matching TRBD1 (6 bases). V lost 5 bases and J lost 2, with 9 bases in between. This CDR3 region has 13 residues. CDR1 and CDR2 (germline): MNHEY, SMNVEV (reference sequence). CDR3 protein: CASSLTGNYGYTF. The CDR3 DNA reads TGTGCCAGCAGTCTTACAGGGAACTATGGCTACACCTTC.

V is TRBV6-4 and J is TRBJ1-5, with 8 bases matching TRBD1. V lost 3 bases, J lost 6 bases, and 4 bases stayed unmatched. The CDR3 is 14 amino acids. Germline loops: CDR1 MRHNA, CDR2 SNTAGT. CDR3 nucleotides: TGTGCCAGCAGTGAAGGACAGGGCAGTCAGCCCCAGCATTTT. The encoded protein is CASSEGQGSQPQHF.

This chain connects TRBV19 to TRBJ2-5; tentatively, D is TRBD2 (6 bases). V lost 3 bases and J lost 5, with 13 bases in between. Germline V lookup: CDR1 LNHDA, CDR2 SQIVND (reference sequence). The CDR3 loop spans 14 amino acids. The CDR3 region is CASSIGAAGETQYF. The CDR3 nucleotides read TGTGCCAGTAGTATCGGGGCGGCGGGGGAGACCCAGTACTTC.

The genes are TRBV18 and TRBJ1-1; D remains ambiguous. Germline V CDR1 and CDR2: KGHSH, LQKENI. V gave up 2 bases and J gave up 7 bases, with 8 bases separating them. CDR3 length equals 12 residues. CDR3 amino acids: CASSPNTDEAFF. The CDR3 region has the DNA TGTGCCAGCTCACCAAATACAGATGAAGCTTTCTTT.

The genes are TRBV28 and TRBJ1-6; the D is unclear. Germline CDR1 MDHEN, CDR2 SYDVKM. The length of the CDR3 is 14 residues. Trimming shortened V by 2 bases and J by 10 bases, and 12 bases separated the two germline ends. For the CDR3, the DNA is TGTGCCAGCAGTTTAGGTCAGGAGGTCTCACCCCTCCACTTT. As protein: CASSLGQEVSPLHF.

This clone was seen a few times. The chain combines TRBV3-1 (or the pseudogene TRBV3-2) with TRBJ1-5, with a weak D call TRBD1 (5 bases). The CDR3 totals 14 residues. The V end lost 4 bases, the J end lost 3 bases, and 10 bases lay between the germline ends. Germline CDR1 is LGHDT and CDR2 is YNNKEL (reference sequence). The CDR3 bases are TGTGCCAGCAGCCGGGGCCAGACCAATCAGCCCCAGCATTTT. Its translation is CASSRGQTNQPQHF.

V usage is TRBV6-5 and J usage is TRBJ1-1; maybe TRBD1 (6 bases). CDR3 length equals 14 residues. V was shortened by 0 bases and J by 1 base, with 6 bases between the two germline ends. The germline V gene has CDR1 MNHEY and CDR2 SVGAGI. The CDR3 here is CASSYSDRNTEAFF. The CDR3 DNA is TGTGCCAGCAGTTACTCGGACAGGAACACTGAAGCTTTCTTT.

The V gene is TRBV25-1, the J gene TRBJ2-2; D gene unclear. The ends were cut back, 2 bases at V and 7 bases at J, with 5 bases in the middle. The CDR3 totals 12 residues. Germline V gene lookup returns CDR1 MGHDK and CDR2 SYGVNS. For the CDR3, the DNA is TGTGCCAGCAGTGAAGAGGTCGGGGAGCTGTTTTTT. It is translated as CASSEEVGELFF.

The chain carries TRBV19 and TRBJ2-3; 12 nucleotides agree with TRBD2. V shed 5 bases, J shed 5 bases, and the junction held 8 bases outside the gene matches. CDR1 and CDR2 (germline): LNHDA, SQIVND (reference sequence). The CDR3 has 16 amino acids. This chain's CDR3 is CASSALAGGAGDTQYF. CDR3 DNA: TGTGCCAGTAGTGCGCTAGCGGGGGGGGCGGGAGATACGCAGTATTTT.

The chain carries TRBV30 and TRBJ2-7; tentatively, D is TRBD2 (5 bases). Trimming left V 4 bases short and J 0 bases short, with 10 bases between. Germline V CDR1 and CDR2: GTSNPN, SVGIG (reference sequence). The length of the CDR3 is 13 residues. The DNA of the CDR3 is TGTGCCTGGACCTTGGGGAGCTCCTACGAGCAGTACTTC. Translation: CAWTLGSSYEQYF.

This chain links TRBV6-5 with TRBJ1-1; TRBD1 might be the D (6 bases). V lost 5 bases and J 0 bases, leaving 10 bases between the germline ends. This CDR3 comprises 14 residues. CDR1 is MNHEY, CDR2 SVGAGI, per germline. The CDR3 bases are TGTGCCAGCAGTCTACAGGGTCTGAACACTGAAGCTTTCTTT. This gives the protein CASSLQGLNTEAFF.

This clone has a single count. The rearrangement uses TRBV7-8 and TRBJ2-7; 8 nucleotides match TRBD1. V lost 1 base and J lost 3; bases outside the gene matches: 8. There are 16 residues in the CDR3. Germline loops: CDR1 SGHVS, CDR2 FQNEAQ. Written as DNA, the CDR3 is TGTGCCAGCAGCTTAGATCGGGACAGGCGGTTCTACGAGCAGTACTTC. This codes for CASSLDRDRRFYEQYF.